Presented here are 26 T cell receptor beta chains from one specimen sequenced in a study of blood T cell repertoires in COVID-19. Produced via immunoSEQ multiplex PCR; TCRdb's table is partial and in-frame only. The sample gives a few hundred thousand clones, around 87% of which show up once; roughly 4.3% is in the top ten. The sequenced material came from PBMCs or T cells enriched from blood (not recorded which). Source of these receptors: a woman between 18 and 29 years old with acute COVID-19.

The chain combines TRBV27 with TRBJ1-5, with unresolved D. The CDR3 runs 13 residues. The germline V gene encodes CDR1 MNHEY and CDR2 SMNVEV (reference sequence). V was clipped by 5 bases and J by 7 bases, with 12 bases between them. This chain's CDR3 is CASSPSFFQPQHF. The DNA for the CDR3 is TGTGCCAGCAGTCCTAGTTTCTTCCAGCCCCAGCATTTT.

The chain couples TRBV9 to TRBJ2-3; 14 positions match TRBD2. V lost 3 bases, J lost 4 bases, and 1 base stayed unmatched. This CDR3 contains 15 residues. The V gene's germline CDR1 is SGDLS and CDR2 YYNGEE. CDR3: CASSGLAGGADTQYF. CDR3 sequence (DNA): TGTGCCAGCAGCGGACTAGCGGGAGGGGCAGATACGCAGTATTTT.

J is TRBJ1-2 and V is TRBV6-5; D remains ambiguous. CDR3 size: 16 residues. Per germline, CDR1 MNHEY and CDR2 SVGAGI. V lost 2 bases and J 4 bases, leaving 17 bases between the germline ends. CDR3 coding DNA: TGTGCCAGCAGTTACCTTCCGCGGGATGGAGTCTATGGCTACACCTTC. It codes for CASSYLPRDGVYGYTF.

The rearrangement uses TRBV19 and TRBJ1-4; TRBD1 aligns across 9 bases. CDR1 is LNHDA and CDR2 is SQIVND in the germline V gene (reference sequence). The V and J ends lost 5 bases and 8 bases, in that order; junction bases with no gene match: 9. The length of the CDR3 is 15 residues. CDR3 coding DNA: TGTGCCAGTAGTTTCGCGGGACAGGGAGGAGAAAAACTGTTTTTT. It codes for CASSFAGQGGEKLFF. Full variable domain (missing parts from reference TRBV19 and TRBJ1-4): DGGITQSPKYLFRKEGQNVTLSCEQNLNHDAMYWYRQDPGQGLRLIYYSQIVNDFQKGDIAEGYSVSREKKESFPLTVTSAQKNPTAFYLCASSFAGQGGEKLFFGSGTQLSVL.

The chain recombines TRBV5-1 with TRBJ1-5, with 7 bases aligning to TRBD1. With V trimmed by 0 bases and J by 2 bases, 2 bases remained unmatched. The CDR3 extends over 15 amino acids. Germline V lookup: CDR1 SGHRS, CDR2 YFSETQ. CDR3: CASSLVTGGNQPQHF. CDR3 sequence (DNA): TGCGCCAGCAGCTTGGTAACAGGGGGCAATCAGCCCCAGCATTTT.

The chain links TRBV19 to TRBJ1-1, with D possibly TRBD1 on 5 matching bases. V shed 5 bases and J shed 3 bases, with 22 bases lying between them. The germline CDR1 and CDR2 sequences are LNHDA and SQIVND (reference sequence). The CDR3 extends over 17 amino acids. In nucleotides, the CDR3 is TGTGCCAGTAGTCTGCCTAAATTTCAGGGTTTTGACACTGAAGCTTTCTTT. Protein product: CASSLPKFQGFDTEAFF.

V and J are TRBV5-1 and TRBJ2-2, with TRBD1 as a possible D gene (6 bases). Germline assignment: CDR1 SGHRS and CDR2 YFSETQ. The ends were cut back, 4 bases at V and 3 bases at J, with 10 bases in the middle. This CDR3 is 14 amino acids long. The CDR3: CASSPDSYTGELFF. The DNA of the CDR3 is TGCGCCAGCAGCCCGGACAGCTACACCGGGGAGCTGTTTTTT.

The chain links TRBV5-1 to TRBJ2-7; 10 bases line up with TRBD2. Looked up from germline, CDR1 is SGHRS and CDR2 is YFSETQ. After removal of 3 bases from V and 6 bases from J, the junction contained 12 bases not matched to a gene. The CDR3 has 16 residues. The CDR3 sequence is CASSSVEREGQGEQYF. CDR3 DNA: TGCGCCAGCAGCTCGGTGGAGCGGGAGGGCCAGGGCGAGCAGTACTTC.

The chain carries TRBV3-1 (or the pseudogene TRBV3-2) and TRBJ2-1, with 10 bases fitting TRBD2. V lost 4 bases, J lost 7 bases, and 7 bases stayed unmatched. This CDR3 region has 15 residues. The germline gives CDR1 LGHDT, CDR2 YNNKEL (reference sequence). CDR3 in amino acids: CASSLSGRAGNEQFF. Here the CDR3 DNA reads TGTGCCAGCAGCCTAAGCGGGAGGGCCGGGAATGAGCAGTTCTTC.

The V gene is TRBV29-1, the J gene TRBJ2-2, with 7 bases aligning to TRBD2. Germline assignment: CDR1 SQVTM and CDR2 ANQGSEA. The trim removed 4 bases at V and 1 base at J, leaving 3 bases unmatched. The CDR3 covers 14 residues. The DNA of the CDR3 is TGCAGCGTTGGCAGCGGGGTGAACACCGGGGAGCTGTTTTTT. This gives the protein CSVGSGVNTGELFF.

The V and J genes are TRBV28 and TRBJ1-2, with TRBD1 matching over 7 bases. The germline V gene encodes CDR1 MDHEN and CDR2 SYDVKM. The length of the CDR3 is 15 residues. After removal of 2 bases from V and 5 bases from J, the junction contained 8 bases not matched to a gene. CDR3 loop: CASSLLGTVSYGYTF. DNA of the CDR3: TGTGCCAGCAGTTTACTCGGGACAGTTTCTTATGGCTACACCTTC.

This chain joins TRBV11-3 and TRBJ1-5; D perhaps matches TRBD1 (6 bases). The germline gives CDR1 SGHNT, CDR2 YENEEA. Trimming removed 3 bases at V and 4 bases at J, with 7 bases between. The CDR3 length is 13 residues. This chain's CDR3 is CASSFRGNQPQHF. Here the CDR3 DNA reads TGTGCCAGCAGCTTCAGGGGAAATCAGCCCCAGCATTTT.

The V call is TRBV28, the J call TRBJ2-5; D gene ambiguous. With 4 bases removed from V and 5 bases from J, the gap between germline ends came to 11 bases. The CDR3 is 13 amino acids. CDR1 is MDHEN and CDR2 is SYDVKM in the germline V gene. The CDR3 here is CASSSDSGETQYF. CDR3 nucleotides: TGTGCCAGCAGTTCCGATAGTGGTGAGACCCAGTACTTC.

The chain couples TRBV2 to TRBJ2-5, with D possibly matching TRBD2 (7 bases). V dropped 8 bases and J dropped 5 bases, with 9 bases sitting between them. The CDR3 length is 11 residues. Germline assignment: CDR1 SNHLY and CDR2 FYNNEI. CDR3 sequence: CASGGGETQYF. The CDR3 bases are TGTGCCAGCGGGGGGGGCGAGACCCAGTACTTC. Full variable domain (outside the CDR3, taken from reference TRBV2 and TRBJ2-5): EPEVTQTPSHQVTQMGQEVILRCVPISNHLYFYWYRQILGQKVEFLVSFYNNEISEKSEIFDDQFSVERPDGSNFTLKIRSTKLEDSAMYFCASGGGETQYFGPGTRLLVL.

The chain joins TRBV19 to TRBJ1-5, with 7 nucleotides matching TRBD1. After removal of 4 bases from V and 7 bases from J, the junction contained 7 bases not matched to a gene. The CDR3 runs 14 residues. Germline V lookup: CDR1 LNHDA, CDR2 SQIVND (reference sequence). The CDR3 DNA sequence: TGTGCCAGTAGTAATACGAGGGGGCGGCAGCCCCAGCATTTT. Translating it yields CASSNTRGRQPQHF.

This chain connects TRBV28 to TRBJ1-2; D is undetermined. CDR3 length equals 14 residues. Germline V gene sequence: CDR1 MDHEN, CDR2 SYDVKM. Trimming cost V 3 bases and J 0 bases, with 8 bases left between them. The CDR3 loop is CASSFSSSNYGYTF. The CDR3 DNA reads as TGTGCCAGCAGTTTTTCTAGTTCTAACTATGGCTACACCTTC.

CDR3 bases: TGTGCCAGCAGTTCCCTCGTCCCCGGCGGGGAGCTGTTTTTT. Translated: CASSSLVPGGELFF. The rearrangement uses TRBV28 and TRBJ2-2; D gene uncertain. In germline, CDR1 is MDHEN, CDR2 SYDVKM. Trimming removed 4 bases at V and 7 bases at J, with 13 bases between. The CDR3 totals 14 residues.

The table lists this clone with a few counts. The CDR3 DNA follows: TGTGCCAGCAGTGTAGGCGGACAACCCTATAATTCACCCCTCCACTTT. It codes for CASSVGGQPYNSPLHF. The genes are TRBV6-1 and TRBJ1-6; the D gene is possibly TRBD1 (5 bases). Trimming pared 4 bases from V and 2 bases from J, leaving 12 bases between. This CDR3 is 16 amino acids long. Per germline, CDR1 MNHNS and CDR2 SASEGT.

This chain joins TRBV10-3 and TRBJ1-4; 7 nucleotides align to TRBD1. From germline, CDR1 is ENHRY and CDR2 SYGVKD. There are 13 residues in the CDR3. The V gene end was trimmed by 6 bases and the J gene end by 8 bases; junction bases not matched to a gene: 6. CDR3 region: CAIRGQSEEKLFF. In nucleotides, the CDR3 is TGTGCCATCAGGGGACAGTCTGAGGAAAAACTGTTTTTT.

The chain joins TRBV24-1 to TRBJ2-7, with D tentatively TRBD1 (5 bases). There are 13 residues in the CDR3. Germline CDR1 reads KGHDR; CDR2 reads SFDVKD. Trimming shortened V by 0 bases and J by 6 bases, and 8 bases separated the two germline ends. The CDR3 sequence is CATSDLGQSEQYF. Written as DNA, the CDR3 is TGTGCCACCAGTGATTTGGGACAAAGCGAGCAGTACTTC.

This rearrangement joins TRBV13 to TRBJ1-6; D may be TRBD1 (5 bases). Germline CDR1 is PRHDT and CDR2 is FYEKMQ (reference sequence). The CDR3 has 18 amino acids. With 3 bases removed from V and 1 base from J, the gap between germline ends came to 16 bases. The CDR3 region is CASSLGRGSGSYNSPLHF. In DNA, the CDR3 is TGTGCCAGCAGCTTGGGCCGGGGGTCAGGTTCCTATAATTCACCCCTCCACTTT.

J is TRBJ1-2 and V is TRBV6-5, with D tentatively TRBD1 (6 bases). The CDR3 length is 14 residues. The germline V gene has CDR1 MNHEY and CDR2 SVGAGI. V was cut by 6 bases and J by 4 bases, with 15 bases left in between. The CDR3 bases are TGTGCCAGCAGCCCCCGGACAGCTCCCTATGGCTACACCTTC. Translating gives CASSPRTAPYGYTF.

In its sample, this clone was seen once. The gene calls are TRBV5-1 and TRBJ2-3; D perhaps matches TRBD2 (5 bases). The CDR3 contains 12 residues. Per the germline V gene, CDR1 is SGHRS and CDR2 is YFSETQ. V gave up 4 bases and J gave up 3 bases, with 6 bases separating them. CDR3 bases: TGCGCCAGCAGCCCGGGAACAGATACGCAGTATTTT. It specifies CASSPGTDTQYF.

This chain links TRBV7-9 with TRBJ1-2; weak D call: TRBD1 (6 bases). The CDR3 is 13 amino acids. CDR1 and CDR2 (germline): SEHNR, FQNEAQ (reference sequence). V dropped 1 base and J dropped 8 bases, with 11 bases sitting between them. Here the CDR3 DNA reads TGTGCCAGCAGCTTAGACAGGGATCGAGGCTACACCTTC. It encodes CASSLDRDRGYTF.

The chain is built from TRBV28 and TRBJ2-7; 10 positions agree with TRBD1. Germline loops: CDR1 MDHEN, CDR2 SYDVKM. The CDR3 sequence is 15 residues long. Losses at the gene ends were 3 bases for V and 4 bases for J; bases not matched to a gene: 6. The CDR3 DNA reads as TGTGCCAGCAGTTTTTGGGGGGACAGGGGATACGAGCAGTACTTC. It yields the protein CASSFWGDRGYEQYF.

This clone appeared once. The V and J genes are TRBV6-6 and TRBJ2-1, with a tentative D call TRBD1 (6 bases). The V end was cut by 5 bases, the J end by 5 bases, with 10 bases between. Germline lookup yields CDR1 MNHNY and CDR2 SVGAGI (reference sequence). The CDR3 length is 13 residues. CDR3 coding DNA: TGTGCCAGCAGTCCAGGGACAAACAATGAGCAGTTCTTC. This codes for CASSPGTNNEQFF.